Below are 24 T cell receptor beta chains sequenced from a single sample in a study of shared clonotypes between healthy human individuals. Profiling relied on immunoSEQ multiplex PCR, and the TCRdb table lists in-frame clones only, not all of them. This table has roughly 2 million clones, roughly 94% appearing once. Terminally differentiated effector memory CD45RA+ cells were left out of the naive CD8 fraction, which was CD45RO-negative and positively selected for CCR7. What was sequenced was naive CD8+ T cells sorted from blood. The receptor set was obtained from a man younger than 30 in good health.

As regards this clone: The sample contains more than one DNA sequence encoding this CDR3. The chain uses TRBV5-4 and TRBJ1-1, with D hard to call. V lost 1 base to trimming and J lost 1 base, with 8 bases between them. Germline CDR1 reads SGHNT; CDR2 reads YYREEE (reference sequence). The CDR3 consists of 14 residues. The CDR3, as DNA: TGTGCCAGCAGCTTGTGGGGTGGGAACACTGAAGCTTTCTTT. It specifies CASSLWGGNTEAFF. Complete variable domain (other parts from reference TRBV5-4 and TRBJ1-1): ETGVTQSPTHLIKTRGQQVTLRCSSQSGHNTVSWYQQALGQGPQFIFQYYREEENGRGNFPPRFSGLQFPNYSSELNVNALELDDSALYLCASSLWGGNTEAFFGQGTRLTVV.

The CDR3 sequence is CASKHFRDRGTNTGELFF. The DNA of the CDR3 is TGTGCCAGCAAACACTTCCGGGACAGGGGCACGAACACCGGGGAGCTGTTTTTT. The V and J genes are TRBV2 and TRBJ2-2; 10 bases map to TRBD1. This CDR3 contains 18 residues. The germline V gene has CDR1 SNHLY and CDR2 FYNNEI. Germline trimming cut 7 bases from V and 0 bases from J; bases unmatched to any gene: 11.

This sequence joins TRBV7-6 and TRBJ1-4; unclear D gene. The CDR3 sequence is 12 residues long. Trimming pared 4 bases from V and 8 bases from J, leaving 8 bases between. Germline V gene data show CDR1 as SGHVS and CDR2 as FNYEAQ. In nucleotides, the CDR3 is TGTGCCAGCAGCTACGAGGGCGAAAAACTGTTTTTT. This encodes CASSYEGEKLFF. The full variable domain, rest sourced from reference TRBV7-6 and TRBJ1-4, is GAGVSQSPRYKVTKRGQDVALRCDPISGHVSLYWYRQALGQGPEFLTYFNYEAQQDKSGLPNDRFSAERPEGSISTLTIQRTEQRDSAMYRCASSYEGEKLFFGSGTQLSVL.

This chain links TRBV5-4 with TRBJ2-3; TRBD2 agrees at 10 bases. The J segment lost 0 bases and the V segment lost 7 bases, leaving 5 bases of the junction unmatched. Germline CDR1 SGHNT, CDR2 YYREEE (reference sequence). The CDR3 runs 15 residues. CDR3 residues: CASRTGLASTDTQYF. Here the CDR3 DNA reads TGTGCCAGCCGGACGGGACTAGCGAGCACAGATACGCAGTATTTT.

The chain couples TRBV2 to TRBJ1-1, with a possible D match to TRBD1 (6 bases). The CDR3 totals 14 residues. Deletions cut 6 bases from V and 6 bases from J, with 17 bases between. Germline CDR1 and CDR2: SNHLY and FYNNEI. Written as DNA, the CDR3 is TGTGCCAGCAGGCCGAAGACAGGCCTACCTGAAGCTTTCTTT. As protein: CASRPKTGLPEAFF. The full variable domain, in which reference TRBV2 and TRBJ1-1 provide the parts outside the CDR3, is EPEVTQTPSHQVTQMGQEVILRCVPISNHLYFYWYRQILGQKVEFLVSFYNNEISEKSEIFDDQFSVERPDGSNFTLKIRSTKLEDSAMYFCASRPKTGLPEAFFGQGTRLTVV.

This clone was detected a few times. This sequence joins TRBV5-1 and TRBJ1-5; 7 bases fit TRBD1. J was trimmed by 6 bases and V by 0 bases; bases with no gene match: 6. This CDR3 has 15 amino acids. Germline V gene lookup returns CDR1 SGHRS and CDR2 YFSETQ. The CDR3 DNA follows: TGCGCCAGCAGCTTGGTAGGGGGCGAGTGTCAGCCCCAGCATTTT. Protein product: CASSLVGGECQPQHF.

As DNA, the CDR3 is TGTGCCAGCAGCCAAAGACAGGGTAATGAAAAACTGTTTTTT. It encodes CASSQRQGNEKLFF. V usage is TRBV7-9 and J usage is TRBJ1-4; 7 bases align to TRBD1. Germline V gene sequence: CDR1 SEHNR, CDR2 FQNEAQ (reference sequence). The CDR3 sequence is 14 residues long. After removal of 5 bases from V and 4 bases from J, the junction contained 4 bases not matched to a gene.

As concerns this clone: Different DNA sequences within this sample yield the same CDR3. This chain uses TRBV6-5 with TRBJ2-1, with D unclear. Between the trimmed V and J ends, which lost 3 bases and 0 bases, there was a span of 9 bases. The CDR3 consists of 15 residues. CDR1 MNHEY and CDR2 SVGAGI come from the germline V gene. The CDR3 is CASSYGVSSYNEQFF. As DNA, the CDR3 is TGTGCCAGCAGTTATGGCGTTAGCTCCTACAATGAGCAGTTCTTC.

Regarding this clone: Other DNA sequences of this sample code for an identical CDR3. The V gene is TRBV2, the J gene TRBJ2-7; either TRBD1 or TRBD2 may fit D (5 bases each). V dropped 3 bases and J dropped 0 bases, with 9 bases sitting between them. The CDR3 has 14 residues. Germline V gene data show CDR1 as SNHLY and CDR2 as FYNNEI. For the CDR3, the DNA is TGTGCCAGCAGTGAGGCAGGGAGCTCCTACGAGCAGTACTTC. It translates to CASSEAGSSYEQYF.

As DNA, the CDR3 is TGTGCCAGCAGTGAAAGCAGAAACACCATATATTTT. As protein: CASSESRNTIYF. J is TRBJ1-3 and V is TRBV2; D unresolved. V lost 2 bases to trimming and J lost 5 bases, with 4 bases between them. From germline, CDR1 is SNHLY and CDR2 FYNNEI. The CDR3 loop spans 12 amino acids.

This chain joins TRBV2 and TRBJ1-5; TRBD1 aligns across 7 bases. Germline V CDR1 and CDR2: SNHLY, FYNNEI. V lost 4 bases, J lost 0 bases, and 6 bases stayed unmatched. The CDR3 has 16 residues. The CDR3: CASSVTGVNSNQPQHF. The CDR3 nucleotides are TGTGCCAGCAGTGTTACAGGGGTTAATAGCAATCAGCCCCAGCATTTT. The full variable domain, rest sourced from reference TRBV2 and TRBJ1-5, is EPEVTQTPSHQVTQMGQEVILRCVPISNHLYFYWYRQILGQKVEFLVSFYNNEISEKSEIFDDQFSVERPDGSNFTLKIRSTKLEDSAMYFCASSVTGVNSNQPQHFGDGTRLSIL.

The chain recombines TRBV12-5 with TRBJ2-7; D unresolved. V lost 4 bases and J 6 bases, leaving 4 bases between the germline ends. CDR3 length: 10 amino acids. From germline, CDR1 is LGHNT and CDR2 FRNRAP. CDR3 coding DNA: TGTGCTAGTGGTTCGGGCGAGCAGTACTTC. Translated: CASGSGEQYF.

The chain combines TRBV13 with TRBJ2-1; 12 bases line up with TRBD2. V dropped 5 bases and J dropped 7; count of bases not matched to a gene: 9. The germline gives CDR1 PRHDT, CDR2 FYEKMQ (reference sequence). The CDR3 runs to 16 residues. CDR3 in amino acids: CASSPPTSGGGNEQFF. CDR3 in DNA: TGTGCCAGCAGCCCACCGACTAGCGGGGGAGGAAATGAGCAGTTCTTC.

About this clone itself: Other DNA sequences in this sample translate to the same CDR3. The chain employs TRBV25-1 and TRBJ1-1, with TRBD1 as a possible D gene (6 bases). The CDR3 spans 14 residues. Germline assignment: CDR1 MGHDK and CDR2 SYGVNS. V gave up 2 bases and J gave up 0 bases, with 7 bases separating them. CDR3 loop: CASSEQGLNTEAFF. In DNA form, the CDR3 reads TGTGCCAGCAGTGAACAGGGGTTGAACACTGAAGCTTTCTTT.

The chain combines TRBV7-9 with TRBJ2-7, with 7 bases fitting TRBD1. Germline CDR1 SEHNR, CDR2 FQNEAQ (reference sequence). The CDR3 extends over 14 amino acids. After removal of 5 bases from V and 4 bases from J, the junction contained 8 bases not matched to a gene. The CDR3 DNA is TGTGCCAGCAGCCGACAGGGAAACGCATACGAGCAGTACTTC. Encoded protein: CASSRQGNAYEQYF.

The chain recombines TRBV5-6 with TRBJ1-2; no clear D. V was shortened by 0 bases and J by 8 bases, with 17 bases between the two germline ends. Germline V CDR1 and CDR2: SGHDT, YYEEEE. The CDR3 spans 15 residues. CDR3 protein: CASSLGAGALGGYTF. The CDR3 DNA follows: TGTGCCAGCAGCTTGGGCGCTGGTGCCTTGGGAGGCTACACCTTC.

In this sample, this clone turned up a few times. The gene calls are TRBV2 and TRBJ2-7, with TRBD1 matching 12 bases. The V and J ends lost 6 bases and 6 bases, in that order; junction bases with no gene match: 6. Germline loops: CDR1 SNHLY, CDR2 FYNNEI. This CDR3 is built from 14 residues. The CDR3 here is CASSDPGQGAEQYF. The CDR3 nucleotides are TGTGCCAGCAGCGACCCGGGACAGGGGGCCGAGCAGTACTTC.

This clone has just one count. The chain joins TRBV18 to TRBJ1-4; TRBD1 aligns across 11 bases. Per the germline V gene, CDR1 is KGHSH and CDR2 is LQKENI. CDR3 length: 16 amino acids. V was pared by 3 bases and J by 3 bases, with 3 bases of the junction left unmatched. CDR3 amino acids: CASSPDRGPSNEKLFF. For the CDR3, the DNA is TGTGCCAGCTCACCGGACAGGGGGCCATCTAATGAAAAACTGTTTTTT.

V and J are TRBV5-6 and TRBJ2-5; TRBD1 matches at 7 bases. Trimming removed 2 bases from V and 7 bases from J; junction bases left unmatched: 8. The CDR3 extends over 14 amino acids. The V gene's germline CDR1 is SGHDT and CDR2 YYEEEE. CDR3 region: CASSFWTGIRTQYF. DNA for the CDR3: TGTGCCAGCAGCTTTTGGACAGGTATCCGGACCCAGTACTTC.

CDR3 nucleotide sequence: TGTGCCAGCAGGCAGGACGGTCGGGACGAGCAGTACTTC. Amino acid sequence: CASRQDGRDEQYF. The chain recombines TRBV14 with TRBJ2-7; D gene uncertain. Trimming took 6 bases from V and 5 from J, leaving 14 bases between them. The length of the CDR3 is 13 residues. Per the germline V gene, CDR1 is SGHDN and CDR2 is FVKESK.

The chain employs TRBV7-9 and TRBJ1-1; D is unresolved. Germline V gene lookup returns CDR1 SEHNR and CDR2 FQNEAQ (reference sequence). V was trimmed by 2 bases and J by 1 base, leaving 8 bases between them. This CDR3 region has 14 residues. CDR3 in DNA: TGTGCCAGCAGCTTAATTGAGGGGAACACTGAAGCTTTCTTT. This sequence encodes CASSLIEGNTEAFF.

This chain connects TRBV7-8 to TRBJ1-6; 9 nucleotides agree with TRBD1. Looked up from germline, CDR1 is SGHVS and CDR2 is FQNEAQ. The CDR3 is 16 residues long. V trimming: 6 bases; J trimming: 10 bases; junction bases outside the gene matches: 13. CDR3 protein: CASSLGGTGMGSPLHF. CDR3 in DNA: TGTGCCAGCAGTCTAGGGGGGACAGGGATGGGGTCACCCCTCCACTTT.

The gene calls are TRBV6-5 and TRBJ1-1; D remains unclear. The germline gives CDR1 MNHEY, CDR2 SVGAGI. The CDR3 covers 15 residues. V lost 6 bases and J lost 4, with 18 bases in between. The CDR3 coding sequence is TGTGCCAGCAGCGCGACGGGAGGTTCGGGCACTGAAGCTTTCTTT. This codes for CASSATGGSGTEAFF.

This chain connects TRBV10-2 to TRBJ1-1; TRBD1 might be the D (5 bases). The CDR3 is 17 residues long. Trimming left V 0 bases short and J 3 bases short, with 17 bases between. Germline lookup yields CDR1 WSHSY and CDR2 SAAADI. The CDR3 nucleotides read TGCGCCAGCAGTGAGTCGCAGGCTTTTAGGGGTGACACTGAAGCTTTCTTT. Its protein product is CASSESQAFRGDTEAFF.